The sequence of this T cell receptor beta chain was determined in a study of blood T cells in healthy people across ages. A second PCR of roughly 7 to 11 cycles used a sample-barcoded 5' primer and a J-beta primer mix. One entry per CDR3 protein results from TCRdb running MiXCR on the 5' RACE reads. There are 870,000 or so distinct CDR3 sequences in the sample; 29% occur only once, and roughly 17% lies in the top ten. Germline CDR1 SGHAT, CDR2 FQNNGV. CDR3 length: 18 residues. On this clonotype: At one end, the junction sequence differs from germline, possibly due to a read error.

Specimen: blood. The chain combines TRBV11-2 with TRBJ2-1; TRBD1 matches 9 bases. The receptor's source is an elderly woman in good health. CDR3 protein: CASSLRRLDRGGHNEQCF. As DNA, the CDR3 is TGTGCCAGCAGCTTAAGGCGCTTGGACAGGGGCGGCCACAATGAGCAGTGCTTC.